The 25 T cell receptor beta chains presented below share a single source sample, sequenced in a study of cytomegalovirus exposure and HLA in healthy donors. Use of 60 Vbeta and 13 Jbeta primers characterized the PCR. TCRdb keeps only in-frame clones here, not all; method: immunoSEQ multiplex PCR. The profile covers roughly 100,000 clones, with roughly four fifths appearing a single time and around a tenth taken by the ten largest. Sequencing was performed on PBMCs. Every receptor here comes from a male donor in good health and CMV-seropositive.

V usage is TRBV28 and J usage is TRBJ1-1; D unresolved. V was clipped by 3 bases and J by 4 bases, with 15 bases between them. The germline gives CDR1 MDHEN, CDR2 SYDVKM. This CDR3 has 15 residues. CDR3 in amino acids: CASSFPSGIVTEAFF. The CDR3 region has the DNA TGTGCCAGCAGTTTCCCATCCGGGATCGTCACTGAAGCTTTCTTT.

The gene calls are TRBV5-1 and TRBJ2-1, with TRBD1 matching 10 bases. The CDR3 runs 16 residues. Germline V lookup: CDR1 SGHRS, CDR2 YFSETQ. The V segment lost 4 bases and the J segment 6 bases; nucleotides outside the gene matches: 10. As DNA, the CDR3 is TGCGCCAGCAGCCGTGAGGGACAGGGGTTTGGCAATGAGCAGTTCTTC. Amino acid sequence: CASSREGQGFGNEQFF.

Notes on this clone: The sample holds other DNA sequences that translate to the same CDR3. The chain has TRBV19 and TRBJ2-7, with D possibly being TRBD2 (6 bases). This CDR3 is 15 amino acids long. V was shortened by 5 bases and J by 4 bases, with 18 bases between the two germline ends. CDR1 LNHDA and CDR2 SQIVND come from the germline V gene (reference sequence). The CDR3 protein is CASSSTSGVGYEQYF. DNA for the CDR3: TGTGCCAGTAGTTCTACTTCGGGAGTGGGGTACGAGCAGTACTTC.

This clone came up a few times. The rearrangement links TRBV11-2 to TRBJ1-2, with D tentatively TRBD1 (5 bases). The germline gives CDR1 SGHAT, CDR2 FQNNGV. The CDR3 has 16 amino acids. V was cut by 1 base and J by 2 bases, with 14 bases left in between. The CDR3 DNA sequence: TGTGCCAGCAGCTTAGGGGGAGGGAGACAGAACTATGGCTACACCTTC. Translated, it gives CASSLGGGRQNYGYTF.

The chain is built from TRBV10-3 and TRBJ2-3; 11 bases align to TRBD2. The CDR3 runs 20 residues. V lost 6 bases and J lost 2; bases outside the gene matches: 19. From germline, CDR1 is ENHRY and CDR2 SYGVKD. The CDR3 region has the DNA TGTGCCATCAGACGGGTCGTAGGGACTAGCGGTTCTCTGCACACAGATACGCAGTATTTT. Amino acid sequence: CAIRRVVGTSGSLHTDTQYF.

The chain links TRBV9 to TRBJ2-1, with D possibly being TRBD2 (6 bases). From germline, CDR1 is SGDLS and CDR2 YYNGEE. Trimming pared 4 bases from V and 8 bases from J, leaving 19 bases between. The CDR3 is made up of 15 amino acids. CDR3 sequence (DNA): TGTGCCAGCAGCCTAGGTCGGGGGAGTGAGTATGAGCAGTTCTTC. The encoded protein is CASSLGRGSEYEQFF.

CDR3 sequence reads: CASSSRGSTGELFF. CDR3 nucleotide sequence: TGTGCCAGCAGTTCCCGGGGGAGCACCGGGGAGCTGTTTTTT. The chain uses TRBV2 and TRBJ2-2, with D possibly TRBD2 on 6 matching bases. The ends were cut back, 5 bases at V and 4 bases at J, with 11 bases in the middle. Germline V gene lookup returns CDR1 SNHLY and CDR2 FYNNEI. CDR3 size: 14 residues.

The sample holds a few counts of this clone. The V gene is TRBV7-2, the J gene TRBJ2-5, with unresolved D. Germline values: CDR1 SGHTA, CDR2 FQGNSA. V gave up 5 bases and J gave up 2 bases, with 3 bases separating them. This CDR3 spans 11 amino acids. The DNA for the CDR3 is TGTGCCAGCAGCCTACAAGAGACCCAGTACTTC. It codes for CASSLQETQYF.

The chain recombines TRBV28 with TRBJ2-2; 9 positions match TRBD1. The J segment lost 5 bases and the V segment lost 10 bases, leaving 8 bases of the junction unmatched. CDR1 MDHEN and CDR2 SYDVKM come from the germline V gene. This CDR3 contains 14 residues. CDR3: CATPGQGKTGELFF. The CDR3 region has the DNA TGTGCCACCCCGGGACAGGGAAAAACCGGGGAGCTGTTTTTT.

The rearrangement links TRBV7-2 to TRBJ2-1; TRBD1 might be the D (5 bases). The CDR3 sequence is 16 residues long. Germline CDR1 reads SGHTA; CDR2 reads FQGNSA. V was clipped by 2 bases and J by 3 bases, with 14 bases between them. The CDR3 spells CASSLTGSTLYNEQFF. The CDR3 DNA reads TGTGCCAGCAGCTTAACAGGCTCTACGCTCTACAATGAGCAGTTCTTC.

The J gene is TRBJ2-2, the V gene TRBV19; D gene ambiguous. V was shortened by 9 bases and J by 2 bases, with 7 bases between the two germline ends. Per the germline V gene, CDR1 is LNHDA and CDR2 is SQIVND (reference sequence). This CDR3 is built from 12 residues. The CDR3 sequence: CASTTNTGELFF. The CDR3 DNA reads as TGTGCCAGCACAACAAACACCGGGGAGCTGTTTTTT. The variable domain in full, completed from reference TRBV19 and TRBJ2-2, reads DGGITQSPKYLFRKEGQNVTLSCEQNLNHDAMYWYRQDPGQGLRLIYYSQIVNDFQKGDIAEGYSVSREKKESFPLTVTSAQKNPTAFYLCASTTNTGELFFGEGSRLTVL.

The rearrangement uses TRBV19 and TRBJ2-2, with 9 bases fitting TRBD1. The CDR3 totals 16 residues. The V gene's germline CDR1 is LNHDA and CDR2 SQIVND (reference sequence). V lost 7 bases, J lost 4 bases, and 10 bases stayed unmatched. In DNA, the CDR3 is TGTGCCAGTACCCTGGCCCGGGACAGGGTCACCGGGGAGCTGTTTTTT. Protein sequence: CASTLARDRVTGELFF. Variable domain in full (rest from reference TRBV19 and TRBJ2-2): DGGITQSPKYLFRKEGQNVTLSCEQNLNHDAMYWYRQDPGQGLRLIYYSQIVNDFQKGDIAEGYSVSREKKESFPLTVTSAQKNPTAFYLCASTLARDRVTGELFFGEGSRLTVL.

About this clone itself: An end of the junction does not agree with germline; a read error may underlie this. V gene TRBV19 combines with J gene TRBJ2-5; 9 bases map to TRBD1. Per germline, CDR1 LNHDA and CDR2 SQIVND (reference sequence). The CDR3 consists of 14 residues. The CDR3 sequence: CAGSLTGGQETQYF. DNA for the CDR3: TGTGCCGGTAGTCTCACAGGGGGCCAGGAGACCCAGTACTTC.

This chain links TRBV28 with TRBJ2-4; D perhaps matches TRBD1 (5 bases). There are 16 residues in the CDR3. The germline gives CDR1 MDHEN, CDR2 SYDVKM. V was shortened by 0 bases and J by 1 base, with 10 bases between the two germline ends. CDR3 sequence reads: CASSLWQGGAKNIQYF. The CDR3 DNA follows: TGTGCCAGCAGTTTATGGCAGGGTGGGGCCAAAAACATTCAGTACTTC.

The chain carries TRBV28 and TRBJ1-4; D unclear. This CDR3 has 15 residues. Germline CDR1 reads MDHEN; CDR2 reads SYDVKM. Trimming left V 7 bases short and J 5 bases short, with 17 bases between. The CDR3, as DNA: TGTGCCAGCACCTCCAGCGGTTCCGAGAATGAAAAACTGTTTTTT. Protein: CASTSSGSENEKLFF.

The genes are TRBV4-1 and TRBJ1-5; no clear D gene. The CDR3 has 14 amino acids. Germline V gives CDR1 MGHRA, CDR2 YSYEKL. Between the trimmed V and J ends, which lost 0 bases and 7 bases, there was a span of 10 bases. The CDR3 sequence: CASSQEGRGQPQHF. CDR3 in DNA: TGCGCCAGCAGCCAAGAGGGGAGAGGACAGCCCCAGCATTTT.

The CDR3 spells CASSVRGSSYGYTF. The DNA of the CDR3 is TGTGCCAGCAGTGTCAGGGGCTCGAGCTATGGCTACACCTTC. The chain combines TRBV2 with TRBJ1-2; TRBD1 is a possible D gene (6 bases). There are 14 residues in the CDR3. Germline CDR1 is SNHLY and CDR2 is FYNNEI. V lost 4 bases and J 4 bases, leaving 13 bases between the germline ends. Full variable domain (rest looked up from reference TRBV2 and TRBJ1-2): EPEVTQTPSHQVTQMGQEVILRCVPISNHLYFYWYRQILGQKVEFLVSFYNNEISEKSEIFDDQFSVERPDGSNFTLKIRSTKLEDSAMYFCASSVRGSSYGYTFGSGTRLTVV.

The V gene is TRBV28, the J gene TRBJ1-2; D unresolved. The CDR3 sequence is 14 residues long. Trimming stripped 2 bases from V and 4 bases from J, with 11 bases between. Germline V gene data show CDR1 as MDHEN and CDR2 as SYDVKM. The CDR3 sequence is CASSLVTRGYGYTF. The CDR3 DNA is TGTGCCAGCAGTTTAGTAACTCGAGGCTATGGCTACACCTTC.

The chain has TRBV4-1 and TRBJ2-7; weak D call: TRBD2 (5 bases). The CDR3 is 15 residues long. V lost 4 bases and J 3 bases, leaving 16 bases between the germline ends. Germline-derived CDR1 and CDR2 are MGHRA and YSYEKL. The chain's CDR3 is CASSPGPDGDYEQYF. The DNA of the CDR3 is TGCGCCAGCAGCCCGGGCCCGGACGGGGACTACGAGCAGTACTTC.

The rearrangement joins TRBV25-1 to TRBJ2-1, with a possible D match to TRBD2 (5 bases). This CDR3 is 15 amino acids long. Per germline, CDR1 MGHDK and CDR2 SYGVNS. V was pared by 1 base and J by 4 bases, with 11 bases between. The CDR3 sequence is CASSESGSIYNEQFF. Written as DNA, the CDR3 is TGTGCCAGCAGTGAATCGGGGTCAATTTACAATGAGCAGTTCTTC.

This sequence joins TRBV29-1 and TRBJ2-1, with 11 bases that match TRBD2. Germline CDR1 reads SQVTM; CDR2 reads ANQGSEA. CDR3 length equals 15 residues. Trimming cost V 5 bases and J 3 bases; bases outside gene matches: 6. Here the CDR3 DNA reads TGCAGCGTTTTAGCGGGAGGGTCCTTCTACAATGAGCAGTTCTTC. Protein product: CSVLAGGSFYNEQFF.

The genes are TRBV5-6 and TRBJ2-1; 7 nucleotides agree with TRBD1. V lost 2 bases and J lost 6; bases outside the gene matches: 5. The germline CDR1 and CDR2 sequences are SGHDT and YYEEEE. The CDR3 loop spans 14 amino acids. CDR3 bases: TGTGCCAGCAGCTTCAGGGCAGGGGGCAATGAGCAGTTCTTC. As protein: CASSFRAGGNEQFF. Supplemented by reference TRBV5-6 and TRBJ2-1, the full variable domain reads DAGVTQSPTHLIKTRGQQVTLRCSPKSGHDTVSWYQQALGQGPQFIFQYYEEEERQRGNFPDRFSGHQFPNYSSELNVNALLLGDSALYLCASSFRAGGNEQFFGPGTRLTVL.

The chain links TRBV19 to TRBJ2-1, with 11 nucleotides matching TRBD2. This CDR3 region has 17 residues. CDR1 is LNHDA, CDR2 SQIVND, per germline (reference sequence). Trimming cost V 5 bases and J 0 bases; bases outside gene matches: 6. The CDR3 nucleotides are TGTGCCAGTAGTGGGCCTAGCGGGAGGAGCTCCTACAATGAGCAGTTCTTC. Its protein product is CASSGPSGRSSYNEQFF.

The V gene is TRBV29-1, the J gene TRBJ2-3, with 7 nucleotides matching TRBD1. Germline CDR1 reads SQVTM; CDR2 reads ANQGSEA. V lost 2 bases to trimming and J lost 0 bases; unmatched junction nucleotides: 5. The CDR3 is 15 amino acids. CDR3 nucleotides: TGCAGCGTTGAAAGGGGACAGTCTAGCACAGATACGCAGTATTTT. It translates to CSVERGQSSTDTQYF.

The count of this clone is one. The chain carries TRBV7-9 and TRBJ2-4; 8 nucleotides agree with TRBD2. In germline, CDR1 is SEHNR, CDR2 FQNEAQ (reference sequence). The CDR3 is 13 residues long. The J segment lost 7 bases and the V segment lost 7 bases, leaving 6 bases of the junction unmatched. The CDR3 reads CASTTGGINIQYF. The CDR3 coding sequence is TGTGCCAGCACCACGGGGGGGATCAACATTCAGTACTTC.